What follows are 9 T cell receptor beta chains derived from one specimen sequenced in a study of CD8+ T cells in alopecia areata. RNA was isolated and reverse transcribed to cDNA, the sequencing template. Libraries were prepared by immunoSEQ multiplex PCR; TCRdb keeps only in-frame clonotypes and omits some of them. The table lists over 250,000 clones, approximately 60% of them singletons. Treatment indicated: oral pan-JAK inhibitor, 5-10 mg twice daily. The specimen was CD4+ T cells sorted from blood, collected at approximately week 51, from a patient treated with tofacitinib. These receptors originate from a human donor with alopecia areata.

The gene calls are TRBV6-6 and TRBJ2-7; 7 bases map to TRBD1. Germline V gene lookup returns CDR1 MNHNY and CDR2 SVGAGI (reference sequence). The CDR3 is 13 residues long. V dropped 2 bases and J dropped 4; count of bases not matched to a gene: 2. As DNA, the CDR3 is TGTGCCAGCAGTTACAGGGACAGATACGAGCAGTACTTC. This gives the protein CASSYRDRYEQYF.

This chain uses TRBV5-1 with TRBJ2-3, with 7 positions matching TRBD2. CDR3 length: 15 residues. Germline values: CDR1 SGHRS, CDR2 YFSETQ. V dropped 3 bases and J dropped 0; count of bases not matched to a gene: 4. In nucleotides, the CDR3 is TGCGCCAGCAGCTCGGGACTATCGAGCACAGATACGCAGTATTTT. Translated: CASSSGLSSTDTQYF.

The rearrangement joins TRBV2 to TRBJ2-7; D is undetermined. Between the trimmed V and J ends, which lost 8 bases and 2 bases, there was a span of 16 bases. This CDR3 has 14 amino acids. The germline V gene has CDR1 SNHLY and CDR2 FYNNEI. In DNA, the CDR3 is TGTGCCAGCTGGTACGGAGTCGCCCCCTACGAGCAGTACTTC. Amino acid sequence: CASWYGVAPYEQYF.

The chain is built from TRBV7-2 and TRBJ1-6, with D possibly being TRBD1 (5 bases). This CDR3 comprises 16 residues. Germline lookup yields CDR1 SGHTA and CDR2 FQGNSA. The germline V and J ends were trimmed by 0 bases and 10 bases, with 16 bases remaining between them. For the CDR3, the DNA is TGTGCCAGCAGCTTAGCAGGCAGGGTGGTTGGGTCACCCCTCCACTTT. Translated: CASSLAGRVVGSPLHF.

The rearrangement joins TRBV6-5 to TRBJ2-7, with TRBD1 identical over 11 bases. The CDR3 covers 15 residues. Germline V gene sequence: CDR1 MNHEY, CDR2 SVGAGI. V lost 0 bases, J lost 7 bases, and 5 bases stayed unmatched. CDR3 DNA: TGTGCCAGCAGTTACTCAGGACAGGGGGCGAAAGAGCAGTACTTC. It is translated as CASSYSGQGAKEQYF.

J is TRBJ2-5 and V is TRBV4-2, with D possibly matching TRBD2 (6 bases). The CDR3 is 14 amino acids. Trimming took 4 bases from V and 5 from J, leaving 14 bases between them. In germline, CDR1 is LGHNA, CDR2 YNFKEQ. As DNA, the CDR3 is TGTGCCAGCAGCCCGGGAGAGGAGGGCGAGACCCAGTACTTC. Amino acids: CASSPGEEGETQYF.

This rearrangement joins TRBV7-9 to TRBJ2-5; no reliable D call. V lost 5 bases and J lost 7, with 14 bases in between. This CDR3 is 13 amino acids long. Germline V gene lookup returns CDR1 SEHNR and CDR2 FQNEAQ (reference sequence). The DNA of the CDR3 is TGTGCCAGCAGCCCGATGACCCCGGGGACCCAGTACTTC. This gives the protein CASSPMTPGTQYF. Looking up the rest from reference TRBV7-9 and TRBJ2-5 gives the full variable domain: DTGVSQNPRHKITKRGQNVTFRCDPISEHNRLYWYRQTLGQGPEFLTYFQNEAQLEKSRLLSDRFSAERPKGSFSTLEIQRTEQGDSAMYLCASSPMTPGTQYFGPGTRLLVL.

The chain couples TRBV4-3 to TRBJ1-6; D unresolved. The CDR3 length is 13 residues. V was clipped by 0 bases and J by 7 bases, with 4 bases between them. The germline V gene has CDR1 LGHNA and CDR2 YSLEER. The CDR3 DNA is TGCGCCAGCAGCCAAGAGGGCAATTCACCCCTCCACTTT. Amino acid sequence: CASSQEGNSPLHF.

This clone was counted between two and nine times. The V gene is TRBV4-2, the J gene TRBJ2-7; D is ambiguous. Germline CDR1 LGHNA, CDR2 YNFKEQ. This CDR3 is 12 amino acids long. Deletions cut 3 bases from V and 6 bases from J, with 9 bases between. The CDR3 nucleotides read TGTGCCAGCAGCCACTGGACGGGCGAGCAGTACTTC. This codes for CASSHWTGEQYF.